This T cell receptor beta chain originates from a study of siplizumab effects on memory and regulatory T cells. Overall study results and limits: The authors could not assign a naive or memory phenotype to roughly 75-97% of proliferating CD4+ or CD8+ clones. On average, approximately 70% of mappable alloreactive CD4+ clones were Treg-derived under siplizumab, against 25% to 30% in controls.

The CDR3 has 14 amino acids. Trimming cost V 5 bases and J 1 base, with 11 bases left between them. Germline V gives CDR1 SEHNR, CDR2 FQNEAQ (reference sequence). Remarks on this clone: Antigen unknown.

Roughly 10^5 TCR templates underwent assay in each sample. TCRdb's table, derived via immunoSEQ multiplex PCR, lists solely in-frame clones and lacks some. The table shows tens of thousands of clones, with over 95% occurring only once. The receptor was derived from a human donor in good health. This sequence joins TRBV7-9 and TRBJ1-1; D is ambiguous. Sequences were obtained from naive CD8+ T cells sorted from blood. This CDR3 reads CASSRRETNTEAFF. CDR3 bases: TGTGCCAGCAGCCGTCGGGAGACGAACACTGAAGCTTTCTTT.